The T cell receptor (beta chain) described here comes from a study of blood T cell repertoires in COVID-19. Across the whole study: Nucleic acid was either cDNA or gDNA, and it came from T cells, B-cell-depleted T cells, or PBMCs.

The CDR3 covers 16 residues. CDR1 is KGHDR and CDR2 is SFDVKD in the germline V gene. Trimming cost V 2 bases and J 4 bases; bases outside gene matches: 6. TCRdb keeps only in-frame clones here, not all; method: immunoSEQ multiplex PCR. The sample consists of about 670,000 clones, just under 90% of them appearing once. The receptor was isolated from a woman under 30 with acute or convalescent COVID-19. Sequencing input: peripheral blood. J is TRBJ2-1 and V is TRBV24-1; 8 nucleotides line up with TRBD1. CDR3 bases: TGTGCCACCAGTGATTCCGGACAGGGAACTTACAATGAGCAGTTCTTC. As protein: CATSDSGQGTYNEQFF.